This T cell receptor (beta chain) was identified during a study of shared clonotypes between healthy human individuals. Overall study results and limits: Owing to a small donor count, the genetic and exposure-history diversity represented was limited. Expectations were that clonotype sharing among donors would be affected by sequencing depth.

A remark on this clone: Its antigen is currently unknown.

Each donor was a Caucasian adult residing in Nashville, Tennessee. What was sequenced on ten immunoSEQ deep assay plates was unsorted PBMC DNA. Assay used: immunoSEQ multiplex PCR; TCRdb lists only in-frame clones, some missing. The table includes 450,000 to 500,000 clones, approximately 82% detected once. The CDR3 extends over 13 amino acids. V lost 11 bases to trimming and J lost 7 bases; unmatched junction nucleotides: 9. Per the germline V gene, CDR1 is MDHEN and CDR2 is SYDVKM. Material: PBMCs. The rearrangement joins TRBV28 to TRBJ2-1; 9 bases align to TRBD1. The receptor comes from a woman aged 35 to 49 in good health. Some clones in this sample may be carry-over from other donors' samples. CDR3 DNA: TGTGCCGGAAGGGGACAGGGTTGGAATGAGCAGTTCTTC. Protein product: CAGRGQGWNEQFF.